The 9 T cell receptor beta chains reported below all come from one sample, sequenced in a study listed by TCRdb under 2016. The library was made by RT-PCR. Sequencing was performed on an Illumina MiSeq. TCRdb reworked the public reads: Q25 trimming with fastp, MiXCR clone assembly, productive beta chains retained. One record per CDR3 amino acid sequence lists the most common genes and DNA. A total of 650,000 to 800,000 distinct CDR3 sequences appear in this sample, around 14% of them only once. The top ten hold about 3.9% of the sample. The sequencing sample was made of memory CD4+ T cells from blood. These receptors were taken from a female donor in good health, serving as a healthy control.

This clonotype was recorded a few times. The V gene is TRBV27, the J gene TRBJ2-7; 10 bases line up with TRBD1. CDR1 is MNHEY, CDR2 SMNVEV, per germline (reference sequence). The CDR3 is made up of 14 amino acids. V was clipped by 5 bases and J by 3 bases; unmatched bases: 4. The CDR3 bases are TGTGCCAGCAGTCCGGGACAGGGGTACTACGAGCAGTACTTC. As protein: CASSPGQGYYEQYF.

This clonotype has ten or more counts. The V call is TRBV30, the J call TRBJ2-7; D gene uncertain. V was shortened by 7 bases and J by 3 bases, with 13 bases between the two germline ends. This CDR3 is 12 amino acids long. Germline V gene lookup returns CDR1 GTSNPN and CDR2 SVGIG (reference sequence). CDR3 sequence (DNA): TGTGCCTCGGAGAGGAACGGCTACGAGCAGTACTTC. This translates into CASERNGYEQYF.

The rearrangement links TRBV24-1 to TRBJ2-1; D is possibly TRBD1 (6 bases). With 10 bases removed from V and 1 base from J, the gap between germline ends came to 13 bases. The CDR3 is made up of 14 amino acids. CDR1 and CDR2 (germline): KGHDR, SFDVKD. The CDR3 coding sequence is TGTGCCACAGGCCAGGGGCCGTCCTACAATGAGCAGTTCTTC. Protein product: CATGQGPSYNEQFF.

The CDR3 region is CSVDFSGSATEAFF. The CDR3 DNA reads TGCAGCGTTGATTTTTCAGGGAGTGCCACTGAAGCTTTCTTT. The gene calls are TRBV29-1 and TRBJ1-1, with D maybe TRBD1 (5 bases). The V gene lost 3 bases and the J gene lost 4 bases, with 15 bases spanning the gap. This CDR3 has 14 residues. Germline V gene data show CDR1 as SQVTM and CDR2 as ANQGSEA.

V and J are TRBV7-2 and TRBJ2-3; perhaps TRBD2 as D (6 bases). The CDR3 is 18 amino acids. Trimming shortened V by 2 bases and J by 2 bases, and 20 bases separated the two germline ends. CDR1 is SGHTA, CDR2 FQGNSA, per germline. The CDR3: CASSLNPPGAGVTDTQYF. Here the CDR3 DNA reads TGTGCCAGCAGCTTAAACCCGCCCGGAGCGGGTGTCACAGATACGCAGTATTTT.

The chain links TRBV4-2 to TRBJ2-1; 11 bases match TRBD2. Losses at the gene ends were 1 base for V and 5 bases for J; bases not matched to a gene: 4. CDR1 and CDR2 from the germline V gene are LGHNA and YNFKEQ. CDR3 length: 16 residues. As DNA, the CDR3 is TGTGCCAGCAGCCAAGGACTAGCGGGGCTGCACAATGAGCAGTTCTTC. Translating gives CASSQGLAGLHNEQFF.

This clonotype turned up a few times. The CDR3 loop is CAWSTGGNTEAFF. DNA of the CDR3: TGTGCCTGGAGTACAGGGGGCAACACTGAAGCTTTCTTT. V is TRBV30 and J is TRBJ1-1; 9 bases are shared with TRBD1. Trimming at V came to 2 bases and at J to 2 bases, leaving 0 bases not matched to a gene. This CDR3 contains 13 residues. Germline CDR1 and CDR2: GTSNPN and SVGIG (reference sequence).

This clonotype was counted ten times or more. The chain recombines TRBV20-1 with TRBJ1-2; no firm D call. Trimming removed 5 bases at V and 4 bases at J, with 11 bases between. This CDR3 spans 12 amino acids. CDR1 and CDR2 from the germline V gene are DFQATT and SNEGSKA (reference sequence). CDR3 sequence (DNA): TGCAGTGCTGAGACCCTTGCCTATGGCTACACCTTC. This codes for CSAETLAYGYTF.

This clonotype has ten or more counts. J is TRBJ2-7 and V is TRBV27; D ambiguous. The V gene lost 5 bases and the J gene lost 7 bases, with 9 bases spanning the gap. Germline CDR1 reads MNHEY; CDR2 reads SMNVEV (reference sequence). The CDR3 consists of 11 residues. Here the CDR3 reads CASSDLREQYF. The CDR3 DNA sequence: TGTGCCAGCAGTGATTTAAGAGAGCAGTACTTC.